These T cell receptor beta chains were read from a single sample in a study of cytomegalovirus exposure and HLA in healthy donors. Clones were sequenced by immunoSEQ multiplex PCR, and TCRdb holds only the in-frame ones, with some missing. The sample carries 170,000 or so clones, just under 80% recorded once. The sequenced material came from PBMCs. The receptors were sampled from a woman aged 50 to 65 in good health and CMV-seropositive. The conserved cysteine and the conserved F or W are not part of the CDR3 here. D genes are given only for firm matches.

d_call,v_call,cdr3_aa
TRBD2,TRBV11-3,ASSQGLAGVEETQY
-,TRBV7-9,ASSLGGGIGNTIY
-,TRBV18,ASSPRERVTEAF
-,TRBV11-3,ASSHRANYGYT
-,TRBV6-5,ASSRHSNRDEQY
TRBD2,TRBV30,AWRNSGGETQY
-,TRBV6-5,ASAQWGDGYT
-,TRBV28,ASSFVAGTDTQY
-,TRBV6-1,ASSEAWTGNQPQH
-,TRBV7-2,ASSSPGVNYGYT
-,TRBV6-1,ASSEAGGRRFEAF
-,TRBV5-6,ASTSGRGNYQETQY
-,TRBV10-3,AISPMAAGTDTQY
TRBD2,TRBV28,ASSFTLTSGGYEQY
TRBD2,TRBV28,ASSPSLAGTQETQY
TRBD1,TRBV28,ASSPTGAGFYEQY
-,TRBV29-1,SVEGRQGQAYNEQF
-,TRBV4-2,ASSQGRAEAF
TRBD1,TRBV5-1,ASSQRDSNTEAF
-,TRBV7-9,ASSSPGSTNEQY
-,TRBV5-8,ASSLEGGYNSPLH
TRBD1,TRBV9,ASSVASTGDRQETQY
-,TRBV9,ASSVVTSGTEAF
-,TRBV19,ASRPGGAGGYT
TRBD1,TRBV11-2,ASSLVWGQGGTEAF
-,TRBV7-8,ASSLNPGVGSGNTIY
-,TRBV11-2,ASSFGRNTGELF
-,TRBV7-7,ASSHQASVNTGELF
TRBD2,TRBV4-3,ASSLRTSGSVSKNSQY
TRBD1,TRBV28,ASSLLGTGKHGYT
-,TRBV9,ASSVEPQSRDTIY
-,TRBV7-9,ASSLESSASPYTQY
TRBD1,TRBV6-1,ASSAGTGGRAF
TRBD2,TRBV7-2,ASSWPLAGGSYNEQF
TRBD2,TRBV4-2,ASSQEFLAGAYEQY
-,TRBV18,ASSPPGAGRQPQH
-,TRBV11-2,ASSLDFSYEQY
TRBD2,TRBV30,AWTRGEGGPGGAQY
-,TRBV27,ASSLGSPGVDTQY
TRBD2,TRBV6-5,ASRGLATDTQY